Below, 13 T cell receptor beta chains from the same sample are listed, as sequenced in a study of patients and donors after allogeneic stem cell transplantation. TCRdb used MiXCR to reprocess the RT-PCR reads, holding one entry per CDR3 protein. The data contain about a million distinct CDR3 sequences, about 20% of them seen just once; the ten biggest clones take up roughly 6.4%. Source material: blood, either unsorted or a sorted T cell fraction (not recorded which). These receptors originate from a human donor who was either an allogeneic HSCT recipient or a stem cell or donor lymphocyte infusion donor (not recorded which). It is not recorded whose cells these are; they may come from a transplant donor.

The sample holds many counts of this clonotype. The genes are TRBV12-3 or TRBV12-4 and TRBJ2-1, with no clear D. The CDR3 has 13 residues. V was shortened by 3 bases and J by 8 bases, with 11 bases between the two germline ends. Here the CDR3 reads CASSFPGRDEQFF. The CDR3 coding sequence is TGTGCCAGCAGTTTCCCAGGACGGGATGAGCAGTTCTTC.

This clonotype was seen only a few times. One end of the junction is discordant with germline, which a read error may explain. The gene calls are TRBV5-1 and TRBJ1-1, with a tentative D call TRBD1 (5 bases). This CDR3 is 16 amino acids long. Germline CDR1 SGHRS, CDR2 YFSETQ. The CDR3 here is CASSLGVRSADTEAFF. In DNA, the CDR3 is TGCGCCAGCAGTTTGGGGGTTAGGTCAGCGGACACTGAAGCTTTCTTT.

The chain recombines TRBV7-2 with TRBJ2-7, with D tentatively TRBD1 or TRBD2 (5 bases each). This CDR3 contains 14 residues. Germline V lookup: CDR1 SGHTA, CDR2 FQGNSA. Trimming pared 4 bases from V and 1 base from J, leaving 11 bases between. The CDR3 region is CASSWDGPSYEQYF. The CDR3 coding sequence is TGTGCCAGCAGCTGGGACGGGCCGTCCTACGAGCAGTACTTC.

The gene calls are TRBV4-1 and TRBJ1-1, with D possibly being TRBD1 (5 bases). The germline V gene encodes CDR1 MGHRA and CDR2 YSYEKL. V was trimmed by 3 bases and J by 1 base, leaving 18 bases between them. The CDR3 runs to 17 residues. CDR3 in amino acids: CASSQEFGGKRNTEAFF. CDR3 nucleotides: TGCGCCAGCAGCCAGGAATTTGGGGGGAAGAGGAACACTGAAGCTTTCTTT.

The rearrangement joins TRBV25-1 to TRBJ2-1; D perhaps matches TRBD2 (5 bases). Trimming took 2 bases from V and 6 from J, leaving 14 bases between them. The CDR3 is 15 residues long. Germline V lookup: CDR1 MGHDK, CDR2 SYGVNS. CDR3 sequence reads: CASSEAPGTFNEQFF. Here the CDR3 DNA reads TGTGCCAGCAGTGAAGCCCCGGGAACCTTCAATGAGCAGTTCTTC. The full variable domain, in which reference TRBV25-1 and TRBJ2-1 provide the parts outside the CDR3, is EADIYQTPRYLVIGTGKKITLECSQTMGHDKMYWYQQDPGMELHLIHYSYGVNSTEKGDLSSESTVSRIRTEHFPLTLESARPSHTSQYLCASSEAPGTFNEQFFGPGTRLTVL.

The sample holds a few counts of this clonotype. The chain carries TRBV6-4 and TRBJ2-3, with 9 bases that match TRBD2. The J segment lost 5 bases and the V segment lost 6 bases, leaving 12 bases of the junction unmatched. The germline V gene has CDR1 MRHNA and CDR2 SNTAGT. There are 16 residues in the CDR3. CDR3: CASSQSAGGLGDTQYF. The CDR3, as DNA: TGTGCCAGCAGCCAGAGTGCGGGAGGGCTCGGAGATACGCAGTATTTT.

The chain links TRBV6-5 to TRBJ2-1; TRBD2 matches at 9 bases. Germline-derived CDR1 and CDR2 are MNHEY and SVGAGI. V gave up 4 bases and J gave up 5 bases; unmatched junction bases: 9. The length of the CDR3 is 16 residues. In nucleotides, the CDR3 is TGTGCCAGCAGTTTGACTCGGACTAGCGAGAACAATGAGCAGTTCTTC. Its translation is CASSLTRTSENNEQFF.

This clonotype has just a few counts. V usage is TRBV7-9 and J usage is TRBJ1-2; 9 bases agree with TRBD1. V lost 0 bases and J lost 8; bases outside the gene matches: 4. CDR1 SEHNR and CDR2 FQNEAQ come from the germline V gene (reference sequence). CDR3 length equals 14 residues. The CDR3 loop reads CASSLATDRGGYTF. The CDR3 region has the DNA TGTGCCAGCAGCTTAGCAACGGACAGGGGAGGCTACACCTTC.

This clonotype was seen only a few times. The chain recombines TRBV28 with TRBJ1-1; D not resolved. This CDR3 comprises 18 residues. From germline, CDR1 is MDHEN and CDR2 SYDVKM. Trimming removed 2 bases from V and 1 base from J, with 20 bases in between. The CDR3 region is CASSLMVSRRIKNTEAFF. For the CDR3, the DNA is TGTGCCAGCAGTTTAATGGTGAGCAGGAGGATCAAGAACACTGAAGCTTTCTTT.

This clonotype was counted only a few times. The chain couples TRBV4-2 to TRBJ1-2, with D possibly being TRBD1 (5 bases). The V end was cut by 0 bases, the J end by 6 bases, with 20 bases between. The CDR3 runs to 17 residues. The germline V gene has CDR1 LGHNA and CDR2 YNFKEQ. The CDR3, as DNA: TGTGCCAGCAGCCAAGATCTAATACCAGGTCCAGGGAATGGCTACACCTTC. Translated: CASSQDLIPGPGNGYTF.

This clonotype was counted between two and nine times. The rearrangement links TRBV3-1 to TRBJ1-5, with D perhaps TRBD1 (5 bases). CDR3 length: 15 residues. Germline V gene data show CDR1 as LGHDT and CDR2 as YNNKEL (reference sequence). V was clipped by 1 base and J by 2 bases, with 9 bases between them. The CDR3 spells CASSQGRVGNQPQHF. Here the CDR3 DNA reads TGTGCCAGCAGCCAAGGCAGGGTAGGCAATCAGCCCCAGCATTTT.

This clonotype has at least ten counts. The CDR3 sequence is CASSFKGLGEAFF. The DNA for the CDR3 is TGTGCCAGCAGTTTTAAGGGATTGGGTGAAGCTTTCTTT. The chain has TRBV12-3 or TRBV12-4 and TRBJ1-1, with D unclear. The CDR3 consists of 13 residues. Trimming shortened V by 3 bases and J by 7 bases, and 12 bases separated the two germline ends.

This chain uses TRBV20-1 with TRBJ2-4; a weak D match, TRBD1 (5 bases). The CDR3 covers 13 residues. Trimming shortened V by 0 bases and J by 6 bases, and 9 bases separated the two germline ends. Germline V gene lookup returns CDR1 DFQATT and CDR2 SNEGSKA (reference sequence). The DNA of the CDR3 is TGCAGTGCTAGAGAGACAGTTCGAAACATTCAGTACTTC. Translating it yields CSARETVRNIQYF.